This T cell receptor (beta chain) stems from a study of shared clonotypes between healthy human individuals. Study overall: The people who gave samples were a couple of women and a few men aged 18 to 49. The plates for each donor numbered three CD4 naive, three CD4 memory, two CD8 naive and one CD8 memory.

For sorted subsets, 200 ng DNA per replicate equaled about 31,000 T cell genomes. Sequencing used immunoSEQ multiplex PCR; TCRdb keeps in-frame clones, though not all of them. The repertoire holds 550,000 to 800,000 clones, about 74% seen once, with around 1.6% in the top ten. Those who donated were healthy HIV-negative adults, with no recent acute infections or vaccinations reported. This CDR3 contains 13 residues. The junction had 5 bases not matched to a gene; V was cut back by 7 bases and J by 7 bases. The germline V gene encodes CDR1 MNHEY and CDR2 SMNVEV (reference sequence). Sequencing used memory CD4+ T cells sorted from blood. Documented subset: CD45RA-negative fraction. The chain has TRBV27 and TRBJ2-4; 9 bases are a match to TRBD1. This receptor was taken from a woman aged 25 to 45 in good health. The chain's CDR3 is CASTDRGGNIQYF. CDR3 nucleotides: TGTGCCAGCACGGACAGGGGAGGGAACATTCAGTACTTC.